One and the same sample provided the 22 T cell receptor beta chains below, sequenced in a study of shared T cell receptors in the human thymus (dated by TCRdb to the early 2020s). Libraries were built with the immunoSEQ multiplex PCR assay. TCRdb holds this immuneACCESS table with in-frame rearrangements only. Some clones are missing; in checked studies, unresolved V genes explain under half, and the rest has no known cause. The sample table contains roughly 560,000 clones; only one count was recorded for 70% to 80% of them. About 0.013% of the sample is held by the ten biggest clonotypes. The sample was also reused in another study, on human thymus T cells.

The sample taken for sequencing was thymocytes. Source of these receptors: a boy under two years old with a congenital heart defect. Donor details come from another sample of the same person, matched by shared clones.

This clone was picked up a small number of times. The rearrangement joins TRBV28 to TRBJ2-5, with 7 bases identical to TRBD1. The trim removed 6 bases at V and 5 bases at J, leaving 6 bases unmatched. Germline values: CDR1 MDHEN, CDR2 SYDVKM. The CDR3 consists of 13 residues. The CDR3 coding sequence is TGTGCCAGCAGATACACAGGGGACGAGACCCAGTACTTC. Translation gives CASRYTGDETQYF.

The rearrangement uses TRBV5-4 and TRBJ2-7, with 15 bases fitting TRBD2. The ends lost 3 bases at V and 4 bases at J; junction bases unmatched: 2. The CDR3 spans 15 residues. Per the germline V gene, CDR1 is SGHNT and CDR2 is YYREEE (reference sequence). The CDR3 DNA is TGTGCCAGCAGCTGGACTAGCGGGAGGGCTTACGAGCAGTACTTC. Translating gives CASSWTSGRAYEQYF.

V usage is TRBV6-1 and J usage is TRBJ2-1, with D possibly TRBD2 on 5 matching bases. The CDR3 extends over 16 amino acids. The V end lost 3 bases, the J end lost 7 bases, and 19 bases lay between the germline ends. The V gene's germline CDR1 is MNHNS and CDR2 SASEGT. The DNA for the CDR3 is TGTGCCAGCAGTGATGGGAGTCATCTCTTTGGGAATGAGCAGTTCTTC. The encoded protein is CASSDGSHLFGNEQFF.

The DNA for the CDR3 is TGTGCCAGTCGCAAGGGGGAGACAGATACGCAGTATTTT. Its protein product is CASRKGETDTQYF. The gene calls are TRBV19 and TRBJ2-3, with D possibly TRBD1 on 6 matching bases. V shed 8 bases and J shed 3 bases, with 12 bases lying between them. Germline V CDR1 and CDR2: LNHDA, SQIVND (reference sequence). This CDR3 is built from 13 residues.

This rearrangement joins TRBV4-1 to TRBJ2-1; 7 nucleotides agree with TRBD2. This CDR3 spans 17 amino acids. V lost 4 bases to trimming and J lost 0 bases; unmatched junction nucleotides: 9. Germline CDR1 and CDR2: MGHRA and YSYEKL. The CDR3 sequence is CASSRDGGESSYNEQFF. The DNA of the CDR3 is TGCGCCAGCAGCCGGGATGGGGGGGAGAGCTCCTACAATGAGCAGTTCTTC.

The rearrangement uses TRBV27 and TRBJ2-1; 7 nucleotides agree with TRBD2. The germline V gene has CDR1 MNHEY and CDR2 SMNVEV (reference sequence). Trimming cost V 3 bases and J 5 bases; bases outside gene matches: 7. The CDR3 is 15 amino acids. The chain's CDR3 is CASSFRAGDHNEQFF. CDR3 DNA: TGTGCCAGCAGTTTTAGGGCGGGAGACCACAATGAGCAGTTCTTC.

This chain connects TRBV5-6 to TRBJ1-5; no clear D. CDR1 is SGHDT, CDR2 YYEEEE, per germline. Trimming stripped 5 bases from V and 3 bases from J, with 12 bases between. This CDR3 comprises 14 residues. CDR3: CASSSRGDNQPQHF. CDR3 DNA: TGTGCCAGCAGTTCCCGGGGAGACAATCAGCCCCAGCATTTT.

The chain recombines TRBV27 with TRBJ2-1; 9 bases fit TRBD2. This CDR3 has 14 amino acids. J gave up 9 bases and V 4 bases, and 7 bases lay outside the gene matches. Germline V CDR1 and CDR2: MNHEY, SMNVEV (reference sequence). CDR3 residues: CASSCRTSEGEQFF. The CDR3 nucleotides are TGTGCCAGCAGTTGCAGGACTAGCGAGGGTGAGCAGTTCTTC.

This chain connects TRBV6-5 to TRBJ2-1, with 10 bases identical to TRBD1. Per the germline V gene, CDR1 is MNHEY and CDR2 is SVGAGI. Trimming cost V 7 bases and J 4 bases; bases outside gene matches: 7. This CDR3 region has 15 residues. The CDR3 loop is CASNSPGQGYNEQFF. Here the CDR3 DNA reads TGTGCCAGCAACTCCCCGGGACAGGGGTACAATGAGCAGTTCTTC.

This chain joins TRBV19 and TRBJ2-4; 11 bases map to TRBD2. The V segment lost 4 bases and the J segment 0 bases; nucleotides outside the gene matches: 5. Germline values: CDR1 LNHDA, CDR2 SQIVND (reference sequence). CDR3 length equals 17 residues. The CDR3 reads CASSTRLAGLAKNIQYF. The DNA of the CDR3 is TGTGCCAGTAGTACCCGACTAGCGGGACTAGCCAAAAACATTCAGTACTTC.

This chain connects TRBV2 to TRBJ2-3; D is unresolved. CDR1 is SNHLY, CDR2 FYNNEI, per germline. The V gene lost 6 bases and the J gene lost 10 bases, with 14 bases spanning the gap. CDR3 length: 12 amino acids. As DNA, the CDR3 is TGTGCCAGCAGGCGGCCCCCTGCGTCGCAGTATTTT. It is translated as CASRRPPASQYF.

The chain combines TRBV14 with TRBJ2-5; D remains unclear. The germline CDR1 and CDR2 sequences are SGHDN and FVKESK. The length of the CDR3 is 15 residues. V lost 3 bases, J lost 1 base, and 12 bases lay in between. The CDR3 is CASSQGWLVQETQYF. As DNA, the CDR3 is TGTGCCAGCAGCCAGGGTTGGCTAGTCCAAGAGACCCAGTACTTC.

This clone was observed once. CDR3 in amino acids: CASSLRDRYYGYTF. CDR3 DNA: TGTGCCAGCAGTCTCCGGGACAGGTACTATGGCTACACCTTC. The rearrangement joins TRBV6-5 to TRBJ1-2; 8 bases line up with TRBD1. Germline trimming cut 5 bases from V and 3 bases from J; bases unmatched to any gene: 5. Germline assignment: CDR1 MNHEY and CDR2 SVGAGI. The CDR3 consists of 14 residues.

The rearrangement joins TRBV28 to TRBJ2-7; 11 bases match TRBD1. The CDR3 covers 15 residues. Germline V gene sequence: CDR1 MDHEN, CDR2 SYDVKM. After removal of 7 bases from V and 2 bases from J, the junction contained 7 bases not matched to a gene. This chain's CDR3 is CASNNPDRGPYEQYF. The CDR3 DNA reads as TGTGCCAGCAACAACCCGGACAGGGGGCCCTACGAGCAGTACTTC.

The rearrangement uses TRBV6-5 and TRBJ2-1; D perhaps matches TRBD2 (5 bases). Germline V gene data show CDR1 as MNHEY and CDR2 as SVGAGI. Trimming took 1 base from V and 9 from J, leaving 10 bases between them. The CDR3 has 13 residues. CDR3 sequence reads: CASSYWIGGEQFF. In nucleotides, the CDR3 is TGTGCCAGCAGTTACTGGATTGGAGGTGAGCAGTTCTTC.

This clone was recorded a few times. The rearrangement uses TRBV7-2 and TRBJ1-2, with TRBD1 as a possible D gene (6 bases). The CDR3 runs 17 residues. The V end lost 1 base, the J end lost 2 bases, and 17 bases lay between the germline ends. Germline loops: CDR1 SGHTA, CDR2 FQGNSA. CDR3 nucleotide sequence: TGTGCCAGCAGCTTAGACTGGACAGCCGACCCAAACTATGGCTACACCTTC. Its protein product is CASSLDWTADPNYGYTF.

The CDR3 reads CASSYSSRVYPEQYF. The DNA of the CDR3 is TGTGCCAGCAGTTACTCCAGCAGGGTGTACCCCGAGCAGTACTTC. This chain connects TRBV6-5 to TRBJ2-7, with a tentative D call TRBD1 (5 bases). The germline V gene encodes CDR1 MNHEY and CDR2 SVGAGI. The CDR3 contains 15 residues. V dropped 0 bases and J dropped 6 bases, with 15 bases sitting between them.

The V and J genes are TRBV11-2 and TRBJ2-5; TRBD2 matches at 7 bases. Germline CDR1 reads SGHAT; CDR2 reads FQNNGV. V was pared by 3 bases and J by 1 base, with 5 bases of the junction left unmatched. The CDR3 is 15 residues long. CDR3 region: CASSFSGTTQETQYF. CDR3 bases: TGTGCCAGCAGCTTCTCTGGGACTACCCAAGAGACCCAGTACTTC. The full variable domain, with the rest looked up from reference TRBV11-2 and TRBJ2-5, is EAGVAQSPRYKIIEKRQSVAFWCNPISGHATLYWYQQILGQGPKLLIQFQNNGVVDDSQLPKDRFSAERLKGVDSTLKIQPAKLEDSAVYLCASSFSGTTQETQYFGPGTRLLVL.

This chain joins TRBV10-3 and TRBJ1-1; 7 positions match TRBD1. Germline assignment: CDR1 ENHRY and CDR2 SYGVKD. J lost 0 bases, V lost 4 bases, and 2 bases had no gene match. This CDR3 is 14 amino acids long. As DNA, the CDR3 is TGTGCCATCAGTGCGGGACAGCTGAACACTGAAGCTTTCTTT. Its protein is CAISAGQLNTEAFF.

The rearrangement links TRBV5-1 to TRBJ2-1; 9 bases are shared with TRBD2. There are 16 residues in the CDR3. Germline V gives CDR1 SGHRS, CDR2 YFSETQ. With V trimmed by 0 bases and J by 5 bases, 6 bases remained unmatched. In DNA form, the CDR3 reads TGCGCCAGCAGCTTGGCCTTGGCTAGCGGGAACAATGAGCAGTTCTTC. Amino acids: CASSLALASGNNEQFF.

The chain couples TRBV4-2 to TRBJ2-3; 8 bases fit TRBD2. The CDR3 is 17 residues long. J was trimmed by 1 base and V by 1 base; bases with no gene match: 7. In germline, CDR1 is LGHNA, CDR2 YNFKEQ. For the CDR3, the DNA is TGTGCCAGCAGCCAAGGGAAAGCGGGAGAATGCACAGATACGCAGTATTTT. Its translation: CASSQGKAGECTDTQYF.

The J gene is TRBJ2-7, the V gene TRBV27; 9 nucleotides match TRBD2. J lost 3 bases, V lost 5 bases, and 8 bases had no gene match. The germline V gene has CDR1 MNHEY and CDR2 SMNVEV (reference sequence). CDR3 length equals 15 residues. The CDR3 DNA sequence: TGTGCCAGCAGTCCGACTAGCGGAGGGCTCTACGAGCAGTACTTC. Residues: CASSPTSGGLYEQYF.